This TCR beta chain appears in the sequencing data of a study of blood T cells in healthy people across ages. The CDR3 has 12 residues. V was clipped by 4 bases and J by 8 bases, with 10 bases between them. From germline, CDR1 is SGDLS and CDR2 YYNGEE. A sample-barcoded 5' primer and a J-beta primer mix were used in a second PCR of roughly 6 to 12 cycles. Every cDNA molecule bore a tag from a template-switch adaptor containing 12 random nucleotides. TCRdb recomputed calls from the 5' RACE reads with MiXCR, one row per CDR3 protein. Of about 1.5 million distinct CDR3 sequences listed, 42% were seen once; the top ten hold 7% to 9%. As to this clonotype: Its antigen is undetermined.

Notes on the study in general: Diversity figures derived from one million T cells were judged to underestimate the true value.

The gene calls are TRBV9 and TRBJ2-1; no firm D call. Source material: blood. The receptor comes from a woman younger than 30 in good health. The CDR3 nucleotides are TGTGCCAGCAGCAACTTCGGTGATGAGCAGTTCTTC. Translation gives CASSNFGDEQFF.